A single sample is the source of the 10 T cell receptor beta chains below, sequenced in a study of shared clonotypes between healthy human individuals. The assay was immunoSEQ multiplex PCR, and TCRdb's table has in-frame clones only and misses some. The sample yields roughly 2.6 million clones, 85% to 95% seen once. Sequencing used naive CD4+ T cells sorted from blood. Described subset: CD45RA+ positively selected. The origin of the receptors is a man in his late teens or twenties in good health.

This clone turned up a few times. The rearrangement joins TRBV30 to TRBJ1-6, with unresolved D. This CDR3 is built from 13 residues. Germline V gene lookup returns CDR1 GTSNPN and CDR2 SVGIG (reference sequence). Trimming took 0 bases from V and 12 from J, leaving 12 bases between them. This CDR3 is CAWSVPNSGPLHF. CDR3 nucleotides: TGTGCCTGGAGTGTACCGAATTCTGGACCCCTCCACTTT.

The rearrangement links TRBV2 to TRBJ2-5, with D uncertain. The CDR3 totals 15 residues. CDR1 is SNHLY and CDR2 is FYNNEI in the germline V gene. V was pared by 4 bases and J by 5 bases, with 17 bases between. The CDR3 nucleotides read TGTGCCAGCAGTGGCAGTTCTCCACCCTGGGAGACCCAGTACTTC. Residues: CASSGSSPPWETQYF.

The V call is TRBV10-3, the J call TRBJ1-4, with 7 bases that match TRBD1. V lost 10 bases, J lost 5 bases, and 7 bases stayed unmatched. Germline V CDR1 and CDR2: ENHRY, SYGVKD. The CDR3 is 13 residues long. This chain's CDR3 is CATTTGLNEKLFF. For the CDR3, the DNA is TGTGCCACCACGACAGGGCTCAATGAAAAACTGTTTTTT.

In regard to this clone: The same CDR3 can be traced to other DNA sequences in this sample. This chain uses TRBV30 with TRBJ1-4; 7 nucleotides agree with TRBD1. Germline-derived CDR1 and CDR2 are GTSNPN and SVGIG (reference sequence). The ends lost 1 base at V and 7 bases at J; junction bases unmatched: 0. CDR3 length: 12 amino acids. CDR3 in DNA: TGTGCCTGGAGTGACAGGGGTGAAAAACTGTTTTTT. As protein: CAWSDRGEKLFF.

The chain joins TRBV7-2 to TRBJ2-7; the D is unclear. The germline CDR1 and CDR2 sequences are SGHTA and FQGNSA. Trimming removed 1 base from V and 2 bases from J, with 9 bases in between. There are 14 residues in the CDR3. DNA for the CDR3: TGTGCCAGCAGCTTAGTGCAGGCGACCTACGAGCAGTACTTC. Translated: CASSLVQATYEQYF.

V is TRBV19 and J is TRBJ1-1, with a tentative D call TRBD1 (5 bases). V lost 0 bases and J lost 6, with 8 bases in between. Germline values: CDR1 LNHDA, CDR2 SQIVND (reference sequence). The CDR3 has 13 residues. CDR3 in DNA: TGTGCCAGTAGTATAGAAATGGGACCTGAAGCTTTCTTT. Residues: CASSIEMGPEAFF.

This clone came up once. This sample also contains other DNA sequences that code for the same CDR3. The gene calls are TRBV5-1 and TRBJ2-3; 7 bases are shared with TRBD2. CDR3 length equals 14 residues. V lost 3 bases, J lost 1 base, and 2 bases stayed unmatched. Germline CDR1 and CDR2: SGHRS and YFSETQ. CDR3 sequence reads: CASSYGLGTDTQYF. The CDR3 coding sequence is TGCGCCAGCAGCTACGGACTAGGCACAGATACGCAGTATTTT.

The rearrangement links TRBV7-2 to TRBJ2-7, with D tentatively TRBD1 (6 bases). This CDR3 is built from 14 residues. V shed 1 base and J shed 7 bases, with 14 bases lying between them. The germline CDR1 and CDR2 sequences are SGHTA and FQGNSA. In DNA, the CDR3 is TGTGCCAGCAGCTTAGTTACAGGGCCGGGGGAGCAGTACTTC. Translation gives CASSLVTGPGEQYF.

The chain combines TRBV19 with TRBJ2-5; maybe TRBD1 (6 bases). V was cut by 4 bases and J by 5 bases, with 20 bases left in between. The V gene's germline CDR1 is LNHDA and CDR2 SQIVND (reference sequence). The CDR3 runs to 16 residues. The CDR3 DNA reads as TGTGCCAGTAGTAGGGTCCAGGGCGCGAGGGGGGAGACCCAGTACTTC. It is translated as CASSRVQGARGETQYF.

The chain links TRBV5-1 to TRBJ2-5; D unclear. CDR1 is SGHRS, CDR2 YFSETQ, per germline. There are 14 residues in the CDR3. V was trimmed by 0 bases and J by 3 bases, leaving 9 bases between them. The CDR3 nucleotides are TGCGCCAGCAGCTTGGAGTTGGCTGAAGAGACCCAGTACTTC. Protein: CASSLELAEETQYF.